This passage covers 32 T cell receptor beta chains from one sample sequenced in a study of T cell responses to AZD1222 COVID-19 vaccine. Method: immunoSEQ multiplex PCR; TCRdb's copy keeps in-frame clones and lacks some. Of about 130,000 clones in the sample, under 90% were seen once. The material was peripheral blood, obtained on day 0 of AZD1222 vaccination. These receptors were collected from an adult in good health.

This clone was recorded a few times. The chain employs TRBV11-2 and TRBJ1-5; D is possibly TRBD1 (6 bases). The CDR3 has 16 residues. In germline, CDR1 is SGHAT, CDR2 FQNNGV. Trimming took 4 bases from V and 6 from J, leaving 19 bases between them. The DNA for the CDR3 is TGTGCCAGCAGCTCCGGCTGGGGACAAGGGGCTCAGCCCCAGCATTTT. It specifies CASSSGWGQGAQPQHF.

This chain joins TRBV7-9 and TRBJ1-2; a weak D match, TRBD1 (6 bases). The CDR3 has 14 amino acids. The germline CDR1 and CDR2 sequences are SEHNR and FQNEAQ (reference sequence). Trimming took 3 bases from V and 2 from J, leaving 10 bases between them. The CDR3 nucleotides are TGTGCCAGCAGCTTTGGGCAGGGGAACTATGGCTACACCTTC. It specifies CASSFGQGNYGYTF. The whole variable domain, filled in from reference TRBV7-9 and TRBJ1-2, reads DTGVSQNPRHKITKRGQNVTFRCDPISEHNRLYWYRQTLGQGPEFLTYFQNEAQLEKSRLLSDRFSAERPKGSFSTLEIQRTEQGDSAMYLCASSFGQGNYGYTFGSGTRLTVV.

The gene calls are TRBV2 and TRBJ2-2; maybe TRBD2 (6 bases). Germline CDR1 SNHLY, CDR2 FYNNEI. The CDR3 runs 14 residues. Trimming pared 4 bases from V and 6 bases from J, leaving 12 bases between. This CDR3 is CASSVEGSAGELFF. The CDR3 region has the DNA TGTGCCAGCAGTGTGGAGGGGTCCGCCGGGGAGCTGTTTTTT. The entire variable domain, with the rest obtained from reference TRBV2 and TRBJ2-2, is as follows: EPEVTQTPSHQVTQMGQEVILRCVPISNHLYFYWYRQILGQKVEFLVSFYNNEISEKSEIFDDQFSVERPDGSNFTLKIRSTKLEDSAMYFCASSVEGSAGELFFGEGSRLTVL.

The DNA of the CDR3 is TGTGCCAGCAGCCCTAGGGTAGCGGGGGGGCTTGAGACCCAGTACTTC. Protein: CASSPRVAGGLETQYF. This chain links TRBV13 with TRBJ2-5, with TRBD2 identical over 11 bases. V lost 5 bases to trimming and J lost 5 bases; unmatched junction nucleotides: 10. CDR1 and CDR2 (germline): PRHDT, FYEKMQ (reference sequence). The CDR3 sequence is 16 residues long.

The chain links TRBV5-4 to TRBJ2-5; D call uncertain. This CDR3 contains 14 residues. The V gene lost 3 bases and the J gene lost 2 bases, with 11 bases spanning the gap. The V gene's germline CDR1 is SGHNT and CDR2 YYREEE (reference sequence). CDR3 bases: TGTGCCAGCAGCTCACCCGGGCCTCAAGAGACCCAGTACTTC. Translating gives CASSSPGPQETQYF.

CDR3 sequence reads: CSASGQGGSYEQYF. The CDR3, as DNA: TGCAGTGCTAGTGGACAGGGGGGCTCCTACGAGCAGTACTTC. The gene calls are TRBV20-1 and TRBJ2-7; TRBD1 aligns across 10 bases. This CDR3 is 14 amino acids long. Germline trimming cut 3 bases from V and 0 bases from J; bases unmatched to any gene: 2. From germline, CDR1 is DFQATT and CDR2 SNEGSKA (reference sequence).

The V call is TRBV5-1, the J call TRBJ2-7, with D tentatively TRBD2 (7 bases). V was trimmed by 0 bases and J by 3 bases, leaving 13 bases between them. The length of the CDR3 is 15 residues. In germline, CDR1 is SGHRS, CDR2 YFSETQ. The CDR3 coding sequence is TGCGCCAGCAGCTTGGGAGGGGAGGGGGGCTACGAGCAGTACTTC. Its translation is CASSLGGEGGYEQYF.

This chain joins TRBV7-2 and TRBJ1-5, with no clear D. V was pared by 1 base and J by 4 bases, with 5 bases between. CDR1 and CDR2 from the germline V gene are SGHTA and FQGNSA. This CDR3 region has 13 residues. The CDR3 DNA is TGTGCCAGCAGCTTAGAGGTGAATCAGCCCCAGCATTTT. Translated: CASSLEVNQPQHF.

Written as DNA, the CDR3 is TGCGCCAGCAGCTATGGGACAGGGGGTAGCAATGAGCAGTTCTTC. This gives the protein CASSYGTGGSNEQFF. This rearrangement joins TRBV5-1 to TRBJ2-1, with TRBD1 identical over 11 bases. Germline V CDR1 and CDR2: SGHRS, YFSETQ. This CDR3 is built from 15 residues. The ends lost 3 bases at V and 6 bases at J; junction bases unmatched: 5.

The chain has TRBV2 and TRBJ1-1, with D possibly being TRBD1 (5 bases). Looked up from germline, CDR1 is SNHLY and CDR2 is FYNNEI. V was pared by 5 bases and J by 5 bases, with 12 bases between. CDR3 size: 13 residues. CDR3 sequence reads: CASSPKEGTEAFF. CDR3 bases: TGTGCCAGCAGTCCTAAGGAGGGGACTGAAGCTTTCTTT.

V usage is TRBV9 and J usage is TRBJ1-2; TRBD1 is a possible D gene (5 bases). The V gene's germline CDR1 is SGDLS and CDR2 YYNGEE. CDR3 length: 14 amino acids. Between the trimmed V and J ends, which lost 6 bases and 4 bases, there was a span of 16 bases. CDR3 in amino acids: CASNFEGRPYGYTF. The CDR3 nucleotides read TGTGCCAGCAACTTCGAGGGACGGCCCTATGGCTACACCTTC.

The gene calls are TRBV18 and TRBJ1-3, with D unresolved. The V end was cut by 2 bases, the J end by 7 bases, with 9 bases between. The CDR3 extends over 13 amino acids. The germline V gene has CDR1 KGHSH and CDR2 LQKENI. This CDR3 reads CASSPFGSNTIYF. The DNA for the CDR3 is TGTGCCAGCTCACCATTCGGTAGCAACACCATATATTTT.

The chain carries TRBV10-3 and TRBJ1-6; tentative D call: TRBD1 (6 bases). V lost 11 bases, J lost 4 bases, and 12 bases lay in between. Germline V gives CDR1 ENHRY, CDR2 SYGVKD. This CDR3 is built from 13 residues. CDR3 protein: CAVQGVYNSPLHF. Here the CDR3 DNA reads TGTGCCGTACAGGGCGTTTATAATTCACCCCTCCACTTT.

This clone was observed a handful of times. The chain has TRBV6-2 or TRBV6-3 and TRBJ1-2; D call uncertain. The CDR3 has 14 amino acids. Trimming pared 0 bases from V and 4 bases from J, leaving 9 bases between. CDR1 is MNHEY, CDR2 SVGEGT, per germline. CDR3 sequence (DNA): TGTGCCAGCAGTTACTCGCTCGGGTTCTATGGCTACACCTTC. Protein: CASSYSLGFYGYTF.

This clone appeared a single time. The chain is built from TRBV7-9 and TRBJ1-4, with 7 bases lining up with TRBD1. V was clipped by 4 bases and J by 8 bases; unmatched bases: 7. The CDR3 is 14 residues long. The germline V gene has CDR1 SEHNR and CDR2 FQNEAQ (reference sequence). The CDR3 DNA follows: TGTGCCAGCAGCTCCGGACAGGAGAGAGAAAAACTGTTTTTT. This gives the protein CASSSGQEREKLFF.

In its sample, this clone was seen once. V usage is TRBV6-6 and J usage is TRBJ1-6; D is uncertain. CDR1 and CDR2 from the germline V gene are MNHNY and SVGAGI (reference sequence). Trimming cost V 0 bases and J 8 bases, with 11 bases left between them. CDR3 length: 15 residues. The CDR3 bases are TGTGCCAGCAGTTACTCTCCAACCCCCTATTCACCCCTCCACTTT. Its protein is CASSYSPTPYSPLHF.

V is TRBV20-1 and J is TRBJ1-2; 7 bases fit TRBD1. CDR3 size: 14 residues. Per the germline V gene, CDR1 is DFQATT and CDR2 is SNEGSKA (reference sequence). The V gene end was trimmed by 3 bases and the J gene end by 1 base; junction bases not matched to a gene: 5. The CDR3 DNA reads TGCAGTGCTAGTGGGACAGCGGATAACTATGGCTACACCTTC. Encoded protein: CSASGTADNYGYTF.

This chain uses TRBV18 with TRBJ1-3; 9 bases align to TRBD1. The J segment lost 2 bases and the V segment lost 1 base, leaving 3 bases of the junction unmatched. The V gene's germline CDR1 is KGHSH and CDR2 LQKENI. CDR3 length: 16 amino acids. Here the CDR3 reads CASSPQRQGAGNTIYF. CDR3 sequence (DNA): TGTGCCAGCTCACCACAGCGACAGGGGGCTGGAAACACCATATATTTT.

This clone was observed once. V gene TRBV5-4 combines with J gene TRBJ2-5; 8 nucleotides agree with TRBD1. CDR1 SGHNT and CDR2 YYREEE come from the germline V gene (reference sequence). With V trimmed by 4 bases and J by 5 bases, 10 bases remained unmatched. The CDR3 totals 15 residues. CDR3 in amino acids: CASSDHQGARETQYF. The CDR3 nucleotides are TGTGCCAGCAGCGACCATCAGGGGGCGCGGGAGACCCAGTACTTC.

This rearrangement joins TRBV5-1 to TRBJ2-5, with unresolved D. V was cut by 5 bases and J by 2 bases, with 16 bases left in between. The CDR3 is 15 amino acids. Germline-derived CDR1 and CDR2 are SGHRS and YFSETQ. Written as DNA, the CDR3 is TGCGCCAGCAGTGCCCCGAGCCGTCCACAAGAGACCCAGTACTTC. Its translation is CASSAPSRPQETQYF. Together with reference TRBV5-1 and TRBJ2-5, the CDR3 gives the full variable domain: KAGVTQTPRYLIKTRGQQVTLSCSPISGHRSVSWYQQTPGQGLQFLFEYFSETQRNKGNFPGRFSGRQFSNSRSEMNVSTLELGDSALYLCASSAPSRPQETQYFGPGTRLLVL.

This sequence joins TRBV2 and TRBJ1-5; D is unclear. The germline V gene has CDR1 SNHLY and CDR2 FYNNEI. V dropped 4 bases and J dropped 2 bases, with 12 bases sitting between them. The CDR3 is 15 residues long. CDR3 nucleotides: TGTGCCAGCAGTGGGGTCGGGTTAGGCAATCAGCCCCAGCATTTT. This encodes CASSGVGLGNQPQHF.

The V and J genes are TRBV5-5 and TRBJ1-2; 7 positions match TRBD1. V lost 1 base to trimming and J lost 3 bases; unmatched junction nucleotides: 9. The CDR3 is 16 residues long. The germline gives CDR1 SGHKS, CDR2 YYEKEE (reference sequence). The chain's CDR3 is CASSLQPTTGHYGYTF. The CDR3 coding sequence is TGTGCCAGCAGCTTGCAACCTACGACAGGGCACTATGGCTACACCTTC.

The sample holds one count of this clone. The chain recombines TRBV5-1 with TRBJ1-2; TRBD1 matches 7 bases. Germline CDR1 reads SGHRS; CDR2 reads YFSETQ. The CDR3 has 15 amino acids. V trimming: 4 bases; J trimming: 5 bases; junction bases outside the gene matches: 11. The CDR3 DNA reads TGCGCCAGCAGCCCTGGGCCGGACAGGAGATATGGCTACACCTTC. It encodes CASSPGPDRRYGYTF.

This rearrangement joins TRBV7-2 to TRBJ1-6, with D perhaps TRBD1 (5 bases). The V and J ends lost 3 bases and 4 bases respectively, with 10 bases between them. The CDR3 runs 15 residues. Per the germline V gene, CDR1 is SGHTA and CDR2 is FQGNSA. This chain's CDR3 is CASSLQGKYNSPLHF. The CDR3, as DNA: TGTGCCAGCAGCTTGCAGGGAAAATATAATTCACCCCTCCACTTT.

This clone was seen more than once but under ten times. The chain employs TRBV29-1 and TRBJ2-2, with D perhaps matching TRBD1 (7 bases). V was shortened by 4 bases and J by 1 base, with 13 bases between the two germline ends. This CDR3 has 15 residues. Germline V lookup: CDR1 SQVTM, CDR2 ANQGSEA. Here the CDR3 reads CSVGGTAWNTGELFF. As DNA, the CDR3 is TGCAGCGTTGGCGGGACAGCCTGGAACACCGGGGAGCTGTTTTTT.

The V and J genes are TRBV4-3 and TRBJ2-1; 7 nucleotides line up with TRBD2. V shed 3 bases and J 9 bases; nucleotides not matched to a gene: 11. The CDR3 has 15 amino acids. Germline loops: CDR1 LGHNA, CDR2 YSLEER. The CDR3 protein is CASSHGTTSDGEQFF. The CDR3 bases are TGCGCCAGCAGCCATGGAACTACTAGCGACGGTGAGCAGTTCTTC.

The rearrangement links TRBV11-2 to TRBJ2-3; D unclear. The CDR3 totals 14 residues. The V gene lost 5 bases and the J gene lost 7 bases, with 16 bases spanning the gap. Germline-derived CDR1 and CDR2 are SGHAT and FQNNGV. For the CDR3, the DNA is TGTGCCAGCAGCCGTAAGGATGGTTCGAATACGCAGTATTTT. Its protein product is CASSRKDGSNTQYF.

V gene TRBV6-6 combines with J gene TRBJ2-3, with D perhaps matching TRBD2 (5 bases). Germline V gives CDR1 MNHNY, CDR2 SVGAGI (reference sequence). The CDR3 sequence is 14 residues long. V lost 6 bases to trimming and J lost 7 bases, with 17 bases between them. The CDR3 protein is CASSPRGGRNTQYF. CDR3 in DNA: TGTGCCAGCAGCCCCCGGGGTGGGCGGAATACGCAGTATTTT.

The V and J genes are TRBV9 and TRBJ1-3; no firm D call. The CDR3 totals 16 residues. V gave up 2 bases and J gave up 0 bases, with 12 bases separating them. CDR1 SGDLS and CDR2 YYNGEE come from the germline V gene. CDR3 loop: CASSVSEGDSGNTIYF. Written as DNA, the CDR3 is TGTGCCAGCAGCGTGAGCGAGGGAGACTCTGGAAACACCATATATTTT. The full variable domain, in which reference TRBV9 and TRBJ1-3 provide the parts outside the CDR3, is DSGVTQTPKHLITATGQRVTLRCSPRSGDLSVYWYQQSLDQGLQFLIQYYNGEERAKGNILERFSAQQFPDLHSELNLSSLELGDSALYFCASSVSEGDSGNTIYFGEGSWLTVV.

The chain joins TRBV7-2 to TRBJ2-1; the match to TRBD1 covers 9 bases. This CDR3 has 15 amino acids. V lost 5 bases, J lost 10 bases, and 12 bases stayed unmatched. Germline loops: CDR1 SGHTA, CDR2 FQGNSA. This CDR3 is CASSHRPGTGNEQFF. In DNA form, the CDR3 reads TGTGCCAGCAGCCACCGTCCCGGGACAGGGAACGAGCAGTTCTTC.

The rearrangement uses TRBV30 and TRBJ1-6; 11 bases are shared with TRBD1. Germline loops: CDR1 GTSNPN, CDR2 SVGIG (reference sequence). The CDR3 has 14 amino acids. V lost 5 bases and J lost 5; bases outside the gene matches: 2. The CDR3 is CAWGQGANNSPLHF. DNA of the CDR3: TGTGCCTGGGGACAGGGGGCGAATAATTCACCCCTCCACTTT.

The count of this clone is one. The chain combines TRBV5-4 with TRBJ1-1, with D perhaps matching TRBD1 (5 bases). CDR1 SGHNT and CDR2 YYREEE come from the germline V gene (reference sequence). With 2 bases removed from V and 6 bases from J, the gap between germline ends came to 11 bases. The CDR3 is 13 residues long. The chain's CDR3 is CASSLSPGAEAFF. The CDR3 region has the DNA TGTGCCAGCAGCTTAAGCCCGGGGGCTGAAGCTTTCTTT. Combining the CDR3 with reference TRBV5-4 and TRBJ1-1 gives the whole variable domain ETGVTQSPTHLIKTRGQQVTLRCSSQSGHNTVSWYQQALGQGPQFIFQYYREEENGRGNFPPRFSGLQFPNYSSELNVNALELDDSALYLCASSLSPGAEAFFGQGTRLTVV.